The table lists the clone carrying this T cell receptor (beta chain) with many counts. Its antigen is as yet unknown. TCRdb reanalysed the multiplex PCR reads using MiXCR and keeps one entry per CDR3 protein. The sample holds under 150,000 distinct CDR3 sequences; around 22% are singletons and the top ten take roughly 2.7%. The data are from a study of breast tumors, draining lymph nodes, adjacent tissues. The study, taken as a whole, reports: Tumor repertoires ranked between lymph nodes and nontumor tissue in diversity, with V and J gene preferences. Findings are consistent with lymph node origin and intratumoral expansion of most tumor T cells. Compared with basal-like, luminal-like tumors shared significantly more repertoire with nontumor tissue.

Germline V gene data show CDR1 as LGHNT and CDR2 as FRNRAP. The CDR3 has 17 residues. The V and J ends lost 2 bases and 4 bases, in that order; junction bases with no gene match: 7. Samples came from axillary lymph nodes draining the breast cancer. The sample was axillary lymph node tissue. The TCR comes from a female donor with breast cancer. Some clones in this sample may be carry-over from other donors' samples. The chain uses TRBV12-5 and TRBJ2-2; 10 nucleotides agree with TRBD2. CDR3 loop: CASGLISRTSGTGELFF. CDR3 DNA: TGTGCTAGTGGTTTGATATCCCGGACTAGCGGCACCGGGGAGCTGTTTTTT. Complete variable domain (other parts from reference TRBV12-5 and TRBJ2-2): DARVTQTPRHKVTEMGQEVTMRCQPILGHNTVFWYRQTMMQGLELLAYFRNRAPLDDSGMPKDRFSAEMPDATLATLKIQPSEPRDSAVYFCASGLISRTSGTGELFFGEGSRLTVL.